This T cell receptor beta chain was obtained from a study of beta chain features in type 1 diabetes. Looking at the study overall: Examination covered roughly 100,000,000 sorted cells spanning all samples.

Expressed TCRB transcripts were sequenced because the entire RNA isolate underwent reverse transcription. Assay: immunoSEQ multiplex PCR; the TCRdb copy retains only in-frame clones and omits some. The table has about 150,000 clones, around 10% seen once. Using CD45RO/CCR7/CD25/CD127/CD95/CD27, CD4+ naive, central memory, regulatory and stem cell-like memory cells were sorted. The CDR3 contains 14 residues. Germline assignment: CDR1 SEHNR and CDR2 FQNEAQ (reference sequence). After removal of 2 bases from V and 4 bases from J, the junction contained 5 bases not matched to a gene. V gene TRBV7-9 combines with J gene TRBJ2-7, with 7 bases fitting TRBD1. The TCR originated in a man aged 18 to 30 in good health. The sequenced sample consisted of central memory CD4+ T cells from blood. This CDR3 reads CASSLPGRGYEQYF. The DNA of the CDR3 is TGTGCCAGCAGCTTACCCGGCAGGGGGTACGAGCAGTACTTC.